This T cell receptor beta chain was recorded in a study of T cell changes during pregnancy in multiple sclerosis. This CDR3 comprises 15 residues. Germline trimming cut 7 bases from V and 4 bases from J; bases unmatched to any gene: 9. Germline CDR1 SGHRS, CDR2 YFSETQ. Measured with immunoSEQ multiplex PCR; TCRdb has only the in-frame clones, and not every one. The sample holds approximately 83,000 clones, just under 95% seen once. The chain uses TRBV5-1 and TRBJ2-1, with 9 bases that match TRBD2. The source is a female donor with multiple sclerosis, enrolled in a pregnancy study. Sequencing was performed on peripheral blood, taken in the first trimester of pregnancy. CDR3 sequence (DNA): TGCGCCAGCTATCGGGCTAGCGGGGATTACAATGAGCAGTTCTTC. Translation: CASYRASGDYNEQFF.